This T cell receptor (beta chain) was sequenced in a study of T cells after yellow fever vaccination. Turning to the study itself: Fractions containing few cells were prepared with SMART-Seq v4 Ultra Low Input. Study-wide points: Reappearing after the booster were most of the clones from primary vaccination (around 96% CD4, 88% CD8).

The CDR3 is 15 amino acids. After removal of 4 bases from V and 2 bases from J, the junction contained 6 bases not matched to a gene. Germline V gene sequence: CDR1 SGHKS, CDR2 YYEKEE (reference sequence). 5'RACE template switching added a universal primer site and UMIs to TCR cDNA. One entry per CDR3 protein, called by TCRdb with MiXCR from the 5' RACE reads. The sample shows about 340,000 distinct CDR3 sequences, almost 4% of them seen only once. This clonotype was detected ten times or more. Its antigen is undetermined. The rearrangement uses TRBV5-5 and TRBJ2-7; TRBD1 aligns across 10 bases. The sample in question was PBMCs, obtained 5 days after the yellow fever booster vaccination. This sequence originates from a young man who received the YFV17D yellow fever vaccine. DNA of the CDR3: TGTGCCAGCAGCCCGGACAGGGGGAGCGCCTACGAGCAGTACGTC. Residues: CASSPDRGSAYEQYV.